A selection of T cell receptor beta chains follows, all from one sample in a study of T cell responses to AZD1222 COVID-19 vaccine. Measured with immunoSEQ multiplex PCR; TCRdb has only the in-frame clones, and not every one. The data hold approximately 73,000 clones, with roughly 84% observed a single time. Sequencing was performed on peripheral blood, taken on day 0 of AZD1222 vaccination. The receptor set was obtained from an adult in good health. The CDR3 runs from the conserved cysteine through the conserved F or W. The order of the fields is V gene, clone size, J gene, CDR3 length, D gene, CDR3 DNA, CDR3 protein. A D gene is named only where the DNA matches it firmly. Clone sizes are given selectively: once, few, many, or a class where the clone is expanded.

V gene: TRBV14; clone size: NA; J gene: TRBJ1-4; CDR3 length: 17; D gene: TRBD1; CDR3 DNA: TGTGCCAGCAGCCAAGGACAGGGGGCCACTCTTAGTGAAAAACTGTTTTTT; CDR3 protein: CASSQGQGATLSEKLFF
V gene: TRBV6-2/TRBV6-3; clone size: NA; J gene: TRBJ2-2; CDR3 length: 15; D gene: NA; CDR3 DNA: TGTGCCAGCAGTTATACAGGGACGAACACCGGGGAGCTGTTTTTT; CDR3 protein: CASSYTGTNTGELFF
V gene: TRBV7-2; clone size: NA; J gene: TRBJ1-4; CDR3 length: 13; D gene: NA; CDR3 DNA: TGTGCCAGCAGCTTAAAGACAGGTTTTGAACTGTTTTTT; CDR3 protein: CASSLKTGFELFF
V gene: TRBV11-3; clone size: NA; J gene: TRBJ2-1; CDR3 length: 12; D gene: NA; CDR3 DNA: TGTGCCAGCAGCTTGACTAACAATGAGCAGTTCTTC; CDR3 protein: CASSLTNNEQFF
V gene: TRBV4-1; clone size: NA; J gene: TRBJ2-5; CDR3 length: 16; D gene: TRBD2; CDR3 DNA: TGCGCCAGCAGCCAAGGTAGCGGGGGGGTCCAAGAGACCCAGTACTTC; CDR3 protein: CASSQGSGGVQETQYF
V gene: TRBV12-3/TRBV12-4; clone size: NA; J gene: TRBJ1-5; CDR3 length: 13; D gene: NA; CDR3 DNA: TGTGCCAGCAGTTTAGTCGGTCGTCAGCCCCAGCATTTT; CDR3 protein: CASSLVGRQPQHF
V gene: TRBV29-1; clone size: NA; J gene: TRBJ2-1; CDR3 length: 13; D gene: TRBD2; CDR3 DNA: TGCAGCGTGCGAATAGCGGGGGGAAATGAGCAGTTCTTC; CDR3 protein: CSVRIAGGNEQFF
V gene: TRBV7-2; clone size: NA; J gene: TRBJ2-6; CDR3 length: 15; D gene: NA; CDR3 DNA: TGTGCCAGCAGCTTATCGGGGTCTGGGGCCAACGTCCTGACTTTC; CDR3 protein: CASSLSGSGANVLTF
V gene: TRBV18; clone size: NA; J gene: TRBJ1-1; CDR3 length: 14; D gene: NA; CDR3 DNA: TGTGCCAGCTCACCCCCCGGGAGGAACACTGAAGCTTTCTTT; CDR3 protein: CASSPPGRNTEAFF
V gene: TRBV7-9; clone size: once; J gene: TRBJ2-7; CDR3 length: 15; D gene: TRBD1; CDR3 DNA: TGTGCCAGCAGCCCTCCCAGGACAGGGCATTACGAGCAGTACTTC; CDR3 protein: CASSPPRTGHYEQYF
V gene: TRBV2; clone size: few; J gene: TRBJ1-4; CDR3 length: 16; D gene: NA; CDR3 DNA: TGTGCCAGCAGGGGGTTGATAGCAAAACGGGGTGAAAAACTGTTTTTT; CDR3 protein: CASRGLIAKRGEKLFF
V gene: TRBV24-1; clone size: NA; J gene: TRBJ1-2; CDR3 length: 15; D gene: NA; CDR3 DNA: TGTGCCACCAGTGATCTGGGGACACCCTTCGATGGCTACACCTTC; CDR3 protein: CATSDLGTPFDGYTF
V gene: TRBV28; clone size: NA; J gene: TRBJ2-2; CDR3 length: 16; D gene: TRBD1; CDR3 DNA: TGTGCCACTATAGGGGGAGACAGGGCGAACACCGGGGAGCTGTTTTTT; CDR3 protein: CATIGGDRANTGELFF
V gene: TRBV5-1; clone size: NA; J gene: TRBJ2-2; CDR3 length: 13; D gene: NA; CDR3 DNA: TGCGCCAGCAGGGTAGATAACACCGGGGAGCTGTTTTTT; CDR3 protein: CASRVDNTGELFF
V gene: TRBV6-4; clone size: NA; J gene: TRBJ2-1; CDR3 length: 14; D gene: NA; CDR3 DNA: TGTGCCAGCAGTGCTTACGGGTACTACAATGAGCAGTTCTTC; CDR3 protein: CASSAYGYYNEQFF
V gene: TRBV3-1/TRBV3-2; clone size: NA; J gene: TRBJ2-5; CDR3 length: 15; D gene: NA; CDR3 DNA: TGTGCCAGCAGCCCCCCGGGACGATACCAAGAGACCCAGTACTTC; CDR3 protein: CASSPPGRYQETQYF
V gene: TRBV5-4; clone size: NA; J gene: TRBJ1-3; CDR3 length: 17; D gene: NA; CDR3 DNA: TGTGCCAGCAGCTTGGCCTCCCCGAGGAGCTCTGGAAACACCATATATTTT; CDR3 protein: CASSLASPRSSGNTIYF
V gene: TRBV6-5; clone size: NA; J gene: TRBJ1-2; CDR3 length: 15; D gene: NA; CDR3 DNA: TGTGCCAGCACCCCGTCGCAGGGACATGGCTATGGCTACACCTTC; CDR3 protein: CASTPSQGHGYGYTF
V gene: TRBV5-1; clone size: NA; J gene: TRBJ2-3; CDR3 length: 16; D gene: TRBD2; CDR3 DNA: TGCGCCAGCAGCGGCGGACTAGCTGGGTCCAGTTGGACGCAGTATTTT; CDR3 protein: CASSGGLAGSSWTQYF
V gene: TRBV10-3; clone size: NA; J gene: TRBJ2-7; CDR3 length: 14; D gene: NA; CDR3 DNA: TGTGCCATCAGTGAGTCGGTCGGAACCTACGAGCAGTACTTC; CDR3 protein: CAISESVGTYEQYF
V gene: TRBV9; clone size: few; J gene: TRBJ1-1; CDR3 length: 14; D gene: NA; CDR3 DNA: TGTGCCAGCAGCGTAGAAGGCCTGAACACTGAAGCTTTCTTT; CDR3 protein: CASSVEGLNTEAFF
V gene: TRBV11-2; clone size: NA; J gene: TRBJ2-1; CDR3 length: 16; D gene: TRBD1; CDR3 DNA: TGTGCCAGCAGCCCCCATTGGCAGGGGGAATTGGGGGAGCAGTTCTTC; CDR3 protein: CASSPHWQGELGEQFF
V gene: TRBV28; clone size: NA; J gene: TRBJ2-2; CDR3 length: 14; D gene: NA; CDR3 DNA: TGTGCCAGCAGAACTGGTAGTTTCACCGGGGAGCTGTTTTTT; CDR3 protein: CASRTGSFTGELFF
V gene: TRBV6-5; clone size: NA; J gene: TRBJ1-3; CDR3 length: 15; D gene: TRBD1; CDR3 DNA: TGTGCCAGCAGAGCTCAACAGGGGATTGGAAACACCATATATTTT; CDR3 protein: CASRAQQGIGNTIYF
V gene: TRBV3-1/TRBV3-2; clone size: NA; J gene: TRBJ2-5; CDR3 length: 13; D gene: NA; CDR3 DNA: TGTGCCAGCAGTAGTAGCGGCCAAGAGACCCAGTACTTC; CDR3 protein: CASSSSGQETQYF
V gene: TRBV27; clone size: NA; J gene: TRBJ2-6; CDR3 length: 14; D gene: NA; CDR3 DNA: TGTGCCAGCAGTCTCCGCTCTGGGGCCAACGTCCTGACTTTC; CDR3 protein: CASSLRSGANVLTF
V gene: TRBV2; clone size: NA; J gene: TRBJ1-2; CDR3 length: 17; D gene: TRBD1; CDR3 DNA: TGTGCCAGCAGTGAGAGGTTCTGGGGGACAGGGAAAGGAGGCTACACCTTC; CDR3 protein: CASSERFWGTGKGGYTF
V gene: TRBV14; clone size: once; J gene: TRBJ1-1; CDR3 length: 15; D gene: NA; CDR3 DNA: TGTGCCAGCAGCCAAGATCTTTTCAAGAACACTGAAGCTTTCTTT; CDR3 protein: CASSQDLFKNTEAFF
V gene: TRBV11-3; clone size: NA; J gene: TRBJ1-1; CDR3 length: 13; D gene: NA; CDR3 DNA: TGTGCCAGCAGCTTTACCGGGAACACTGAAGCTTTCTTT; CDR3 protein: CASSFTGNTEAFF